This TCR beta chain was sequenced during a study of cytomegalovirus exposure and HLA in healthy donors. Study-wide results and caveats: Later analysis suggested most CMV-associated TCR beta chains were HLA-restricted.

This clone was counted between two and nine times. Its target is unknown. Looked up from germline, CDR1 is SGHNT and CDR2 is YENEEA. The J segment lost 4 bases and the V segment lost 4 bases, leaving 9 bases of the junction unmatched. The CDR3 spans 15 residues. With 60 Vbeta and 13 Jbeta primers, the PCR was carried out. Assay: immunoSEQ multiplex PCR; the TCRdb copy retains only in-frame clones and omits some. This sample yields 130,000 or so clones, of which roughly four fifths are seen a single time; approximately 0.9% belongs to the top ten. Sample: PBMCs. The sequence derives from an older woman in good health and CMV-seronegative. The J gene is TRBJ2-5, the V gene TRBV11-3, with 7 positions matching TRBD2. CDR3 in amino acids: CASSSHGGVGETQYF. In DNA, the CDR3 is TGTGCCAGCAGCTCACATGGGGGGGTGGGAGAGACCCAGTACTTC.